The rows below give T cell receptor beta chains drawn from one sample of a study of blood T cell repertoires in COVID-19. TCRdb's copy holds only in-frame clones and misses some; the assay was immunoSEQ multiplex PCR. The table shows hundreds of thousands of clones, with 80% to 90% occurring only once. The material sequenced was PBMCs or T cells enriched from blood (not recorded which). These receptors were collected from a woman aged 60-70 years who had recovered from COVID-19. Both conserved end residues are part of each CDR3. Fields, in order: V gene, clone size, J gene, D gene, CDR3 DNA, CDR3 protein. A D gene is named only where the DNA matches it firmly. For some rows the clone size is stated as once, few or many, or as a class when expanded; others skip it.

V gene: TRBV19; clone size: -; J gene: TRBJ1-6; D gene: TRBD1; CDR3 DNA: TGTGCCAGTAGTACATCGGACAGGGGGCCAGTGAGTAATTCACCCCTCCACTTT; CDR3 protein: CASSTSDRGPVSNSPLHF
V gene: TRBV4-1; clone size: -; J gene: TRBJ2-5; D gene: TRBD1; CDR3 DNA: TGCGCCAGCAGCCTTGGGACAGGGATAGGCAAAGAGACCCAGTACTTC; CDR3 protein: CASSLGTGIGKETQYF
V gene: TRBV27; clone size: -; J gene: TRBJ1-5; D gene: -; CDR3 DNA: TGTGCCAGCAGTTTAACAGGCTATAGCAATCAGCCCCAGCATTTT; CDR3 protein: CASSLTGYSNQPQHF
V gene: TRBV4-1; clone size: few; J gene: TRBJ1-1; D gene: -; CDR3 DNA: TGCGCCAGCAGCCAAGTCATCGGGACACCAAACACTGAAGCTTTCTTT; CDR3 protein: CASSQVIGTPNTEAFF
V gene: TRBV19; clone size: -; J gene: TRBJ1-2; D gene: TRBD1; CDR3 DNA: TGTGCCAGTAGTATACAGGGGGCGGTAGGCTACACCTTC; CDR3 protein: CASSIQGAVGYTF
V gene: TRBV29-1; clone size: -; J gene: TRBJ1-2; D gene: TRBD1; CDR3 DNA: TGCAGCGTTGAAGGGGGGACAGGGGATAAGTATGGCTACACCTTC; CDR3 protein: CSVEGGTGDKYGYTF
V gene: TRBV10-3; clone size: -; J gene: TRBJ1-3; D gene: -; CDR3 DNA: TGTGCCATCAGCCAGGGCTCTGGAAACACCATATATTTT; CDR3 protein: CAISQGSGNTIYF
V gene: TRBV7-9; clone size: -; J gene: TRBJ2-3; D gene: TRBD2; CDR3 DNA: TGTGCCAGCAGCTTAGACAGCGGGGGGGCCTTAGATACGCAGTATTTT; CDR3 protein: CASSLDSGGALDTQYF
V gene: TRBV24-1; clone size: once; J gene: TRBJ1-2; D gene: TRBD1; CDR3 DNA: TGTGCCACCAGTGAAGACGACAGGGGGGAGGATGGCTACACCTTC; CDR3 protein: CATSEDDRGEDGYTF
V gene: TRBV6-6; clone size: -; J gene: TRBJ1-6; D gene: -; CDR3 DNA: TGTGCCAGCAGAGAGAAGAATTCACCCCTCCACTTT; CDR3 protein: CASREKNSPLHF
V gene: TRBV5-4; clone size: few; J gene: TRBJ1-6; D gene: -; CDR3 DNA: TGTGCCAGCAGCTTGGACAGAAATTCACCCCTCCACTTT; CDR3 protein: CASSLDRNSPLHF
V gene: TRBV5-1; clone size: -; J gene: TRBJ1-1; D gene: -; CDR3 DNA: TGCGCCAGCAGCGCCGGCCCAGGGGTTGGCACTGAAGCTTTCTTT; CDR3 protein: CASSAGPGVGTEAFF
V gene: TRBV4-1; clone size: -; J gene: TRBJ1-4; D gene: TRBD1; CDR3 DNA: TGCGCCAGCAGCCAAGAAGGGACAGGGGGGCGAGAAAAACTGTTTTTT; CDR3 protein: CASSQEGTGGREKLFF
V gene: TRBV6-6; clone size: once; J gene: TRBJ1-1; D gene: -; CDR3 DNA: TGTGCCACCCCAAGGGCAGGGGCTCTCATGAACACTGAAGCTTTCTTT; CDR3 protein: CATPRAGALMNTEAFF
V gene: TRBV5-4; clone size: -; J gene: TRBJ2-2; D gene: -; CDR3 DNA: TGTGCCAGCAGCTTGCGGGGACTTAACACCGGGGAGCTGTTTTTT; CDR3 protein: CASSLRGLNTGELFF
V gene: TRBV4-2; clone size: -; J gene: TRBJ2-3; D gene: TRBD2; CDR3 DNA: TGTGCCAGCACCGACGGGGGGACCACAGATACGCAGTATTTT; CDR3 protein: CASTDGGTTDTQYF
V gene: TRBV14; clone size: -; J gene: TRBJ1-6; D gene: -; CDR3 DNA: TGTGCCAGCAGCCAAGAGCAGACTTATTCACCCCTCCACTTT; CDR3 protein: CASSQEQTYSPLHF
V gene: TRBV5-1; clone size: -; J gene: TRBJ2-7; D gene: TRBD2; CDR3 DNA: TGCGCCAGCAGCTTTTTAGCGGGGGGGACCTACGAGCAGTACTTC; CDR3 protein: CASSFLAGGTYEQYF
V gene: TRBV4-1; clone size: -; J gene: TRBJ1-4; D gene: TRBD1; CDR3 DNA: TGCGCCAGCAGCCCGGCCGGTCAGCAGGGGGTGTCCCGGAGAGTAAAGTTTTTT; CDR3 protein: CASSPAGQQGVSRRVKFF
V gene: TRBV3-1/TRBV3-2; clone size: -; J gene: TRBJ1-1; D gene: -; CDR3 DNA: TGTGCCAGCAGCCCGGGACATTCGAACACTGAAGCTTTCTTT; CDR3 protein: CASSPGHSNTEAFF
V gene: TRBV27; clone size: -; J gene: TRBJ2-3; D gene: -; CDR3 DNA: TGTGCCAGCACCACGGGGGATACGCAGTATTTT; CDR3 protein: CASTTGDTQYF
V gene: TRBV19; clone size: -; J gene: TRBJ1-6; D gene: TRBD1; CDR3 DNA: TGTGCCAGTAGTATAAAGGGGGCAATGTATTCACCCCTCCACTTT; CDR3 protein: CASSIKGAMYSPLHF
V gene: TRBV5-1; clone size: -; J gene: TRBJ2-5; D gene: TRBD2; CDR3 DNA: TGCGCCAGCAGCCCCGAGCGGGGTGGAGAGACCCAGTACTTC; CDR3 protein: CASSPERGGETQYF
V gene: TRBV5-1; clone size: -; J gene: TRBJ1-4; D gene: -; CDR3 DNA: TGCGCCAGCAGCTTATCCAGGGTGCCTAATGAAAAACTGTTTTTT; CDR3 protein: CASSLSRVPNEKLFF
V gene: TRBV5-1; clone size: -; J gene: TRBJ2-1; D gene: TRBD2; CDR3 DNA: TGCGCCAGCAGAGTAGCGGGGACCACCTACAATGAGCAGTTCTTC; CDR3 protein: CASRVAGTTYNEQFF
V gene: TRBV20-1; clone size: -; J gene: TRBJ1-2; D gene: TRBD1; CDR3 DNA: TGCAGTGCTCACCACAGGGGTGGCTACACCTTC; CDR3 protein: CSAHHRGGYTF
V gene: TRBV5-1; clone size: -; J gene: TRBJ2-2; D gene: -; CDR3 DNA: TGCGCCAGCAGCTGGCGGACTTCTACCGGGGAGCTGTTTTTT; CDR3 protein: CASSWRTSTGELFF
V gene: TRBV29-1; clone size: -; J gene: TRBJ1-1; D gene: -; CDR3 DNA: TGCAGCGTTGAAGGAACAGGGATGAACACTGAAGCTTTCTTT; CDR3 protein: CSVEGTGMNTEAFF